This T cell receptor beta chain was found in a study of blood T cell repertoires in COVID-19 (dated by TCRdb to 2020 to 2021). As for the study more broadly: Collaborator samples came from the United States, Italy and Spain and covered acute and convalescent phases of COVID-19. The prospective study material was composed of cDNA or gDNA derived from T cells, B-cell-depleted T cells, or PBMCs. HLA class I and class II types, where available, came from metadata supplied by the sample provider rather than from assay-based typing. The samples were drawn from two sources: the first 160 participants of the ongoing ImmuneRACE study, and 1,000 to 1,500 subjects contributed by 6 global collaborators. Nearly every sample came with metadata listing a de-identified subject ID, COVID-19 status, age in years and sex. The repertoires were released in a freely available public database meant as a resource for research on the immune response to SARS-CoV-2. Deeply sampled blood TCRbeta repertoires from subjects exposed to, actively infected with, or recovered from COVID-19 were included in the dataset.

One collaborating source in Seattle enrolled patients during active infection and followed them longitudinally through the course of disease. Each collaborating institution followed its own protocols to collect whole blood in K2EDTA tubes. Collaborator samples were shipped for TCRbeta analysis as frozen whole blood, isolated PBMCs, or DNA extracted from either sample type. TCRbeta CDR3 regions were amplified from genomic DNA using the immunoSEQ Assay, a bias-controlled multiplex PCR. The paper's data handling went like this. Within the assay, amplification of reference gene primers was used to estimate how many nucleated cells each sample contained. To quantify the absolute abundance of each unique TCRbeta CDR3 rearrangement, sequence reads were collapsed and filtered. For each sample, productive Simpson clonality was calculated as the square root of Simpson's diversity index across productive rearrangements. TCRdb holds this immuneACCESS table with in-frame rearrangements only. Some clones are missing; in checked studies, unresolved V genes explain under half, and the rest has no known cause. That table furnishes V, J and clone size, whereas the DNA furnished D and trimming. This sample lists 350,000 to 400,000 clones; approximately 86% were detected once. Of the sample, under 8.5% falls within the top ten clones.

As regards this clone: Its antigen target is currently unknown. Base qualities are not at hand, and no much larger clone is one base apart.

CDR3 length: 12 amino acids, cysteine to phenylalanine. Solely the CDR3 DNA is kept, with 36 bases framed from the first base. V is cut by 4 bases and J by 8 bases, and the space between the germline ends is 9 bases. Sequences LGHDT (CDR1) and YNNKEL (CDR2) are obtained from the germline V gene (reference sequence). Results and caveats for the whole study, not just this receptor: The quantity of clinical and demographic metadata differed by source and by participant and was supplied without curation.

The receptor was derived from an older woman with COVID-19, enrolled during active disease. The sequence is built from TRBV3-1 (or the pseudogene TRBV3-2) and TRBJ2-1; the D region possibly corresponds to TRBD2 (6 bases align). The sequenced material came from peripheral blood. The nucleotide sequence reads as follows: TGTGCCAGCAGCCGACTAGGCGATGAGCAGTTCTTC. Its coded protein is CASSRLGDEQFF.